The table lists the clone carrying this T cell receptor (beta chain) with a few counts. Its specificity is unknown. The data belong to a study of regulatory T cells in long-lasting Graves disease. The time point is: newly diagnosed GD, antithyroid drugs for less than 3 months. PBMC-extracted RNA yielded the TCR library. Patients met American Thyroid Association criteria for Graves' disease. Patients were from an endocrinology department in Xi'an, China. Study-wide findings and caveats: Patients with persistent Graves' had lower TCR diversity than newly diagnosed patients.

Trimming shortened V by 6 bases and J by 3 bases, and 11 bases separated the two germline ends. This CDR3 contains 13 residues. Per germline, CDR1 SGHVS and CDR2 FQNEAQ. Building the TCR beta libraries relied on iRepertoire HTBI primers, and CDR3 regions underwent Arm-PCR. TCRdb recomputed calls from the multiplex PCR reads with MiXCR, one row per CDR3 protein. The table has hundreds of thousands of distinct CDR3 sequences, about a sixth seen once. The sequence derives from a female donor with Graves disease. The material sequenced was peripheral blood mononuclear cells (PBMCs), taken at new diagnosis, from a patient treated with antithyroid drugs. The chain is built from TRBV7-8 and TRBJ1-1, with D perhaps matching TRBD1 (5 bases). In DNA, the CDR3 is TGTGCCAGCAGGCTACCGGGGGACACTGAAGCTTTCTTT. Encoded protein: CASRLPGDTEAFF.